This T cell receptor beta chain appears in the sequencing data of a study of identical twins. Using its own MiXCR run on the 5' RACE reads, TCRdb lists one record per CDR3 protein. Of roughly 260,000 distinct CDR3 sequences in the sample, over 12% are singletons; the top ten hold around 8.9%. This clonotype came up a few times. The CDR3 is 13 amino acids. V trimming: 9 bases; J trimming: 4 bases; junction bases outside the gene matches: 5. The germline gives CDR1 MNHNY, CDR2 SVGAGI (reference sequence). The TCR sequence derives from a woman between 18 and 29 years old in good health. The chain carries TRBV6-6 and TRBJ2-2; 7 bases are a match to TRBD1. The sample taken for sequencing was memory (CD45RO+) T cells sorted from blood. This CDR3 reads CASSGQSTGELFF. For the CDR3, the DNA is TGTGCCAGTTCGGGACAGTCCACCGGGGAGCTGTTTTTT.